Presented here are 32 T cell receptor beta chains from one specimen sequenced in a study of T cell changes during pregnancy in multiple sclerosis (dated by TCRdb to 2018 to 2020). Library construction relied on the immunoSEQ multiplex PCR assay. Entries here come from immuneACCESS through TCRdb and include only in-frame sequences with V and J called. Some clones fail to appear in such tables; in the studies checked, an unresolved V gene covers under half of the shortfall, and the cause of the remainder is unknown. For this sample there are 65,000 to 85,000 clones; approximately 91% appear just once. The ten biggest clones cover just under 0.3% of the sample. Sequences were derived from CD4+ T cells from peripheral blood mononuclear cells, sampled after pregnancy. The receptors derive from a female donor with multiple sclerosis, enrolled in a pregnancy study.

This clone showed up just a few times. The V call is TRBV10-3, the J call TRBJ1-5; TRBD1 matches at 8 bases. The CDR3 runs to 14 residues. V was clipped by 5 bases and J by 5 bases; unmatched bases: 5. The germline V gene encodes CDR1 ENHRY and CDR2 SYGVKD. The CDR3 DNA follows: TGTGCCATCAGTTCAGGGGGCATGGATCAGCCCCAGCATTTT. It yields the protein CAISSGGMDQPQHF.

This chain connects TRBV28 to TRBJ2-7; TRBD1 matches at 9 bases. V lost 6 bases and J lost 3; bases outside the gene matches: 6. The CDR3 consists of 14 residues. Germline V lookup: CDR1 MDHEN, CDR2 SYDVKM. In DNA, the CDR3 is TGTGCCAGCAGGCCGGGACAGGGAAACTACGAGCAGTACTTC. This sequence encodes CASRPGQGNYEQYF.

V and J are TRBV4-2 and TRBJ1-1; TRBD1 aligns across 7 bases. J gave up 4 bases and V 7 bases, and 18 bases lay outside the gene matches. This CDR3 has 17 amino acids. From germline, CDR1 is LGHNA and CDR2 YNFKEQ. The CDR3 protein is CASTLRAQGVRTTEAFF. In DNA, the CDR3 is TGTGCCAGCACCCTCCGAGCCCAGGGGGTGAGGACCACTGAAGCTTTCTTT.

The chain carries TRBV11-2 and TRBJ2-7; TRBD2 agrees at 13 bases. The CDR3 length is 14 residues. V lost 7 bases, J lost 4 bases, and 4 bases stayed unmatched. Germline CDR1 and CDR2: SGHAT and FQNNGV. DNA for the CDR3: TGTGCCAGCACCCGGACTAGCGGGAGTTACGAGCAGTACTTC. Its protein is CASTRTSGSYEQYF.

The chain carries TRBV6-5 and TRBJ1-6; possibly TRBD1 for D (5 bases). Per the germline V gene, CDR1 is MNHEY and CDR2 is SVGAGI. The CDR3 totals 14 residues. V lost 5 bases, J lost 5 bases, and 10 bases lay in between. CDR3 bases: TGTGCCAGCAGTCGCCCGACAGATAATTCACCCCTCCACTTT. Protein sequence: CASSRPTDNSPLHF.

The V gene is TRBV28, the J gene TRBJ2-7, with 7 bases aligning to TRBD1. The CDR3 is 12 residues long. The junction had 1 base not matched to a gene; V was cut back by 4 bases and J by 4 bases. The germline gives CDR1 MDHEN, CDR2 SYDVKM. DNA of the CDR3: TGTGCCAGCAGTTCCAGGGGGTACGAGCAGTACTTC. Protein: CASSSRGYEQYF.

The gene calls are TRBV7-9 and TRBJ2-5; no reliable D call. The CDR3 length is 14 residues. The ends were cut back, 0 bases at V and 2 bases at J, with 7 bases in the middle. Germline CDR1 SEHNR, CDR2 FQNEAQ (reference sequence). The CDR3, as DNA: TGTGCCAGCAGCTTAGCGGTACTACAAGAGACCCAGTACTTC. This encodes CASSLAVLQETQYF.

In this sample, this clone turned up once. The rearrangement joins TRBV10-3 to TRBJ1-3; D ambiguous. Trimming took 0 bases from V and 3 from J, leaving 18 bases between them. Per the germline V gene, CDR1 is ENHRY and CDR2 is SYGVKD. The CDR3 is 18 amino acids. The CDR3 DNA reads as TGTGCCATCAGTGAGTCGCCAGAGCGGGATCGGGGTGGAAACACCATATATTTT. Its translation is CAISESPERDRGGNTIYF.

This chain uses TRBV15 with TRBJ2-2, with 7 bases identical to TRBD2. The CDR3 consists of 14 residues. Germline CDR1 is LNHNV and CDR2 is YYDKDF (reference sequence). With 4 bases clipped from V and 5 bases from J, the junction kept 4 bases outside the gene matches. CDR3 residues: CATSKREGTGELFF. CDR3 nucleotide sequence: TGTGCCACCAGCAAAAGGGAGGGGACCGGGGAGCTGTTTTTT.

CDR3 nucleotide sequence: TGTGCCAGCAGTTACTTTCCCAGTTCGAACACCGGGGAGCTGTTTTTT. It codes for CASSYFPSSNTGELFF. The chain recombines TRBV6-5 with TRBJ2-2; no clear D. Trimming shortened V by 1 base and J by 0 bases, and 9 bases separated the two germline ends. Germline V gives CDR1 MNHEY, CDR2 SVGAGI. CDR3 size: 16 residues.

The chain is built from TRBV27 and TRBJ1-4, with 10 bases aligning to TRBD1. J gave up 8 bases and V 5 bases, and 5 bases lay outside the gene matches. Germline V gene sequence: CDR1 MNHEY, CDR2 SMNVEV (reference sequence). The CDR3 covers 14 residues. The CDR3 DNA reads TGTGCCAGCAGTCCCGACAGGGGGCAAGAAAAACTGTTTTTT. This encodes CASSPDRGQEKLFF.

V gene TRBV2 combines with J gene TRBJ2-2, with 10 bases aligning to TRBD2. The CDR3 is made up of 14 amino acids. The ends lost 7 bases at V and 6 bases at J; junction bases unmatched: 5. CDR1 SNHLY and CDR2 FYNNEI come from the germline V gene. CDR3 nucleotides: TGTGCCAGCAAGCGGGGGGGCGAAGCCGGGGAGCTGTTTTTT. Amino acids: CASKRGGEAGELFF. Complete variable domain (other parts from reference TRBV2 and TRBJ2-2): EPEVTQTPSHQVTQMGQEVILRCVPISNHLYFYWYRQILGQKVEFLVSFYNNEISEKSEIFDDQFSVERPDGSNFTLKIRSTKLEDSAMYFCASKRGGEAGELFFGEGSRLTVL.

This chain connects TRBV27 to TRBJ2-2, with TRBD1 matching over 7 bases. J lost 6 bases, V lost 4 bases, and 8 bases had no gene match. The V gene's germline CDR1 is MNHEY and CDR2 SMNVEV (reference sequence). The CDR3 covers 15 residues. The CDR3 is CASSSTGTVPGELFF. CDR3 nucleotides: TGTGCCAGCAGTTCCACGGGGACAGTTCCCGGGGAGCTGTTTTTT.

The V gene is TRBV6-5, the J gene TRBJ2-7; 9 bases fit TRBD1. This CDR3 region has 13 residues. V shed 7 bases and J 3 bases; nucleotides not matched to a gene: 4. Germline CDR1 reads MNHEY; CDR2 reads SVGAGI. As DNA, the CDR3 is TGTGCCAGCAAGGGGACAGGGTACTACGAGCAGTACTTC. Its translation: CASKGTGYYEQYF.

The J gene is TRBJ2-4, the V gene TRBV28; possible D gene TRBD2, 5 bases. Germline CDR1 is MDHEN and CDR2 is SYDVKM. The CDR3 is made up of 13 amino acids. Trimming pared 5 bases from V and 8 bases from J, leaving 13 bases between. The CDR3 region has the DNA TGTGCCAGCAGTATAGGAGGTAGGGACATTCAGTACTTC. It is translated as CASSIGGRDIQYF.

This sequence joins TRBV13 and TRBJ2-7, with 14 nucleotides matching TRBD2. The V and J ends lost 3 bases and 6 bases, in that order; junction bases with no gene match: 7. Germline V gene data show CDR1 as PRHDT and CDR2 as FYEKMQ (reference sequence). This CDR3 has 16 residues. CDR3 residues: CASSFTGTSGRGEQYF. CDR3 in DNA: TGTGCCAGCAGCTTCACCGGGACTAGCGGGAGAGGCGAGCAGTACTTC.

This chain links TRBV27 with TRBJ1-5; D not certain. Trimming shortened V by 6 bases and J by 7 bases, and 13 bases separated the two germline ends. Germline loops: CDR1 MNHEY, CDR2 SMNVEV (reference sequence). CDR3 length: 13 amino acids. The CDR3 loop is CASSQRAGQPQHF. As DNA, the CDR3 is TGTGCCAGCAGCCAACGAGCGGGCCAGCCCCAGCATTTT.

The chain employs TRBV30 and TRBJ1-3; 7 positions agree with TRBD1. The CDR3 is made up of 15 amino acids. Germline V gene lookup returns CDR1 GTSNPN and CDR2 SVGIG (reference sequence). The V gene end was trimmed by 2 bases and the J gene end by 7 bases; junction bases not matched to a gene: 11. The CDR3 sequence: CAWSPQGRQGNTIYF. For the CDR3, the DNA is TGTGCCTGGAGTCCACAGGGGAGGCAAGGGAACACCATATATTTT.

The gene calls are TRBV5-1 and TRBJ2-5, with TRBD1 matching over 8 bases. The ends lost 4 bases at V and 4 bases at J; junction bases unmatched: 6. Per germline, CDR1 SGHRS and CDR2 YFSETQ. This CDR3 is built from 14 residues. CDR3 nucleotide sequence: TGCGCCAGCAGCCCGATAGGGACAGGAGAGACCCAGTACTTC. This translates into CASSPIGTGETQYF.

V usage is TRBV2 and J usage is TRBJ1-2; 7 nucleotides agree with TRBD1. Unmatched junction bases numbered 3, after V lost 4 bases and J lost 1 base. Germline-derived CDR1 and CDR2 are SNHLY and FYNNEI. The length of the CDR3 is 14 residues. Here the CDR3 reads CASSADRNNYGYTF. The CDR3 nucleotides are TGTGCCAGCAGTGCGGACAGGAATAACTATGGCTACACCTTC.

This chain uses TRBV28 with TRBJ1-1; D remains unclear. Trimming pared 3 bases from V and 6 bases from J, leaving 17 bases between. This CDR3 is built from 15 residues. Germline V lookup: CDR1 MDHEN, CDR2 SYDVKM. For the CDR3, the DNA is TGTGCCAGCAGTTTCTTTACGGGCCGGAGGCCTGAAGCTTTCTTT. This translates into CASSFFTGRRPEAFF.

V gene TRBV5-1 combines with J gene TRBJ1-2; no clear D gene. The CDR3 length is 14 residues. Germline V CDR1 and CDR2: SGHRS, YFSETQ. The germline V and J ends were trimmed by 0 bases and 4 bases, with 10 bases remaining between them. CDR3 nucleotide sequence: TGCGCCAGCAGCTTGGGGGCAGGTAGCTATGGCTACACCTTC. Translation: CASSLGAGSYGYTF.

The genes are TRBV11-2 and TRBJ2-6; 11 bases are shared with TRBD2. The germline V gene encodes CDR1 SGHAT and CDR2 FQNNGV. CDR3 length: 19 residues. V lost 5 bases to trimming and J lost 0 bases; unmatched junction nucleotides: 9. CDR3 loop: CASSARLAGGVSGANVLTF. CDR3 sequence (DNA): TGTGCCAGCAGCGCGCGCCTAGCGGGGGGTGTCTCTGGGGCCAACGTCCTGACTTTC.

The CDR3 loop is CASSFGGGNQETQYF. Here the CDR3 DNA reads TGTGCCAGCAGCTTTGGCGGGGGGAACCAAGAGACCCAGTACTTC. The chain has TRBV7-3 and TRBJ2-5, with 8 bases matching TRBD2. Germline loops: CDR1 SGHTA, CDR2 FQGTGA. The junction had 3 bases not matched to a gene; V was cut back by 3 bases and J by 0 bases. The CDR3 has 15 residues.

CDR3 loop: CAISGSGSGTTDTQYF. The CDR3 coding sequence is TGTGCCATCAGTGGTTCGGGTAGCGGGACCACAGATACGCAGTATTTT. The chain joins TRBV10-3 to TRBJ2-3; 8 bases align to TRBD2. This CDR3 spans 16 amino acids. CDR1 and CDR2 (germline): ENHRY, SYGVKD. V shed 4 bases, J shed 2 bases, and the junction held 8 bases outside the gene matches.

The genes are TRBV19 and TRBJ1-5; D is perhaps TRBD1 (6 bases). The germline V gene encodes CDR1 LNHDA and CDR2 SQIVND (reference sequence). The length of the CDR3 is 17 residues. Trimming took 0 bases from V and 4 from J, leaving 16 bases between them. For the CDR3, the DNA is TGTGCCAGTAGTATAGATTTTGGGCAGGGGTCAAATCAGCCCCAGCATTTT. Translating it yields CASSIDFGQGSNQPQHF.

This chain joins TRBV11-2 and TRBJ1-3; no definite D call. The CDR3 sequence is 15 residues long. The V and J ends lost 6 bases and 0 bases respectively, with 12 bases between them. Germline lookup yields CDR1 SGHAT and CDR2 FQNNGV. CDR3 region: CASSLGLNSGNTIYF. For the CDR3, the DNA is TGTGCCAGCAGTCTAGGACTCAACTCTGGAAACACCATATATTTT.

DNA of the CDR3: TGCGCCAGCAGCCAAGAACAGGGGGCTTTTACTGAAGCTTTCTTT. Translating it yields CASSQEQGAFTEAFF. The gene calls are TRBV4-1 and TRBJ1-1; 9 nucleotides line up with TRBD1. The CDR3 spans 15 residues. Germline V CDR1 and CDR2: MGHRA, YSYEKL. The trim removed 0 bases at V and 5 bases at J, leaving 4 bases unmatched.

The gene calls are TRBV7-3 and TRBJ1-2; D is uncertain. Trimming took off 0 bases at V and 0 bases at J, with 8 bases between the two ends. The CDR3 has 15 residues. Germline-derived CDR1 and CDR2 are SGHTA and FQGTGA. The CDR3 DNA sequence: TGTGCCAGCAGCTTAACGGCAGAAACTAACTATGGCTACACCTTC. Protein sequence: CASSLTAETNYGYTF.

The chain is built from TRBV18 and TRBJ1-2, with 10 bases identical to TRBD1. Per the germline V gene, CDR1 is KGHSH and CDR2 is LQKENI. V lost 3 bases to trimming and J lost 8 bases; unmatched junction nucleotides: 6. The CDR3 has 14 amino acids. The CDR3 spells CASSPSGTGAGYTF. CDR3 nucleotide sequence: TGTGCCAGCTCACCCTCAGGGACAGGGGCCGGCTACACCTTC.

This rearrangement joins TRBV9 to TRBJ2-5, with D perhaps TRBD2 (6 bases). Germline lookup yields CDR1 SGDLS and CDR2 YYNGEE. V was shortened by 0 bases and J by 5 bases, with 11 bases between the two germline ends. The CDR3 is 14 amino acids. The CDR3 spells CASSVEEGRETQYF. As DNA, the CDR3 is TGTGCCAGCAGCGTAGAGGAGGGTCGCGAGACCCAGTACTTC.

As regards this clone: An end of the junction does not agree with germline; a read error may underlie this. The same CDR3 also results from other DNA sequences found in this sample. The rearrangement uses TRBV7-2 and TRBJ1-5; TRBD1 agrees at 9 bases. CDR1 is SGHTA and CDR2 is FQGNSA in the germline V gene. The CDR3 spans 13 residues. CDR3: CASSRDRVQPQHF. DNA for the CDR3: TGTGCCAGCAGCCGGGACAGGGTTCAGCCCCAACATTTT.